The 5 T cell receptor beta chains given below trace back to one sample, sequenced in a study of T cell changes during pregnancy in multiple sclerosis. Repertoires were generated with immunoSEQ multiplex PCR, while TCRdb's copy carries only in-frame clones and drops some. In the table there are over 55,000 clones, nearly 90% of which are singletons. Sample: peripheral blood, taken in the first trimester of pregnancy. These receptors all come from a female donor with multiple sclerosis, enrolled in a pregnancy study.

V usage is TRBV30 and J usage is TRBJ1-1, with D maybe TRBD1 (6 bases). The CDR3 extends over 12 amino acids. Between the trimmed V and J ends, which lost 1 base and 10 bases, there was a span of 13 bases. Per germline, CDR1 GTSNPN and CDR2 SVGIG (reference sequence). CDR3 nucleotide sequence: TGTGCCTGGAGTGCGGACAGTTCTATAGCTTTCTTT. Amino acids: CAWSADSSIAFF. Filled out from reference TRBV30 and TRBJ1-1, the complete variable domain reads SQTIHQWPATLVQPVGSPLSLECTVEGTSNPNLYWYRQAAGRGLQLLFYSVGIGQISSEVPQNLSASRPQDRQFILSSKKLLLSDSGFYLCAWSADSSIAFFGQGTRLTVV.

The V call is TRBV6-1, the J call TRBJ2-7, with 10 bases aligning to TRBD1. V lost 3 bases, J lost 5 bases, and 10 bases stayed unmatched. The length of the CDR3 is 16 residues. Germline V CDR1 and CDR2: MNHNS, SASEGT. The CDR3 DNA sequence: TGTGCCAGCAGTGATTCGCCGGGACAGGGGAGGGACGAGCAGTACTTC. Its protein product is CASSDSPGQGRDEQYF.

The V and J genes are TRBV6-1 and TRBJ1-4; a possible D gene is TRBD1 (6 bases). The CDR3 contains 14 residues. The V gene's germline CDR1 is MNHNS and CDR2 SASEGT. V was trimmed by 1 base and J by 6 bases, leaving 9 bases between them. This chain's CDR3 is CASSEGSGDEKLFF. CDR3 coding DNA: TGTGCCAGCAGTGAAGGGTCAGGGGATGAAAAACTGTTTTTT.

This clone was detected once. The genes are TRBV9 and TRBJ1-2; D remains unclear. V lost 0 bases and J lost 3, with 6 bases in between. Germline CDR1 SGDLS, CDR2 YYNGEE. This CDR3 is built from 13 residues. The CDR3 region is CASSVDSYYGYTF. Here the CDR3 DNA reads TGTGCCAGCAGCGTAGACTCCTACTATGGCTACACCTTC.

The rearrangement uses TRBV27 and TRBJ2-1; D possibly corresponds to TRBD2 (5 bases). CDR1 and CDR2 from the germline V gene are MNHEY and SMNVEV (reference sequence). Trimming left V 5 bases short and J 9 bases short, with 11 bases between. The CDR3 sequence is 12 residues long. In nucleotides, the CDR3 is TGTGCCAGCAGTGCTACTAGGATTGAGCAGTTCTTC. Translated, it gives CASSATRIEQFF.